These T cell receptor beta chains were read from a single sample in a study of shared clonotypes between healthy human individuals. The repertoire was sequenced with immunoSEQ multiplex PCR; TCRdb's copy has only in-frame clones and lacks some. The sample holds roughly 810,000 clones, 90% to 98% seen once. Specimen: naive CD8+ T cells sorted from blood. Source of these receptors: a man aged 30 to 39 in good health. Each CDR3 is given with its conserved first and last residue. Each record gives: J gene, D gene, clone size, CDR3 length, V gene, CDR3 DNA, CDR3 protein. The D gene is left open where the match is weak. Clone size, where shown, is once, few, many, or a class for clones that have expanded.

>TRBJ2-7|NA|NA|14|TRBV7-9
TGTGCCAGCAGCTTAGGGGCAGGCTCCTACGAGCAGTACTTC
CASSLGAGSYEQYF
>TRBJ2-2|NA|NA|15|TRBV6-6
TGTGCCAGCAGCCCACTTGACTTAAACACCGGGGAGCTGTTTTTT
CASSPLDLNTGELFF
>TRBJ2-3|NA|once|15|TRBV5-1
TGCGCCAGCTCCTCCTCGTCTAGCTACACAGATACGCAGTATTTT
CASSSSSSYTDTQYF
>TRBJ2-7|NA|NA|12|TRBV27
TGTGCCACCCGTGGTATGATGTGGGAGCAGTACTTC
CATRGMMWEQYF
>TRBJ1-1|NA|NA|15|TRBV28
TGTGCCAGCAGTTTGGGGGGGGTTACGGTCACTGAAGCTTTCTTT
CASSLGGVTVTEAFF
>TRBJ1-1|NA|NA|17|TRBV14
TGTGCCAGCAGCCAGCTTTCAGGGGCCCTGAGGGGCACTGAAGCTTTCTTT
CASSQLSGALRGTEAFF
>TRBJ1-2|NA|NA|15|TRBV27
TGTGCCAGCAGTATAGCGTGGGGGCGAAACTATGGCTACACCTTC
CASSIAWGRNYGYTF
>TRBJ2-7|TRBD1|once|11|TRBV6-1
TGTGCCAGCAGGCAGGGGGTCGAGCAGTACTTC
CASRQGVEQYF
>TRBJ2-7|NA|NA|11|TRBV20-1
TGCAGTGCCAGGCAAGCCTACGAGCAGTACTTC
CSARQAYEQYF
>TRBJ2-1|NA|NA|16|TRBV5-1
TGCGCCAGCAGCAAGTCCTTTCAAGGAGCCTACAATGAGCAGTTCTTC
CASSKSFQGAYNEQFF
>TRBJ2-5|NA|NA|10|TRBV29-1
TGCAGCGTGGCCCAAGAGACCCAGTACTTC
CSVAQETQYF
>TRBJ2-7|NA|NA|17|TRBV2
TGTGCCAGCAGTAACGGGTTAGCGGAAACCTACTCCTACGAGCAGTACTTC
CASSNGLAETYSYEQYF
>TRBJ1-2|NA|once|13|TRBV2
TGTGCCAGCAAAGACATCCCGAGAAGTGGCTACACCTTC
CASKDIPRSGYTF
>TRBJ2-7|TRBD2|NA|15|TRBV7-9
TGTGCCAGCAGTCCAAAGGGCGGGAGGTTGTACGAGCAGTACTTC
CASSPKGGRLYEQYF
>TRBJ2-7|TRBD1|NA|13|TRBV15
TGTGCCATAGGACAGGTTTTCAACTACGAGCAGTACTTC
CAIGQVFNYEQYF
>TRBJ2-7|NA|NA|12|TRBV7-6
TGTGCCAGCAGCTTAACAGGGTACGAGCAGTACTTC
CASSLTGYEQYF
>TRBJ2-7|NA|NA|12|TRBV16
TGTGCCAGCAGCCAACAAAATTACGAGCAGTACTTC
CASSQQNYEQYF
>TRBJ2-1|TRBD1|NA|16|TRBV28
TGTGCCAGCAGTTTTATAGCGTTCAGGGGGCGGGATGAGCAGTTCTTC
CASSFIAFRGRDEQFF
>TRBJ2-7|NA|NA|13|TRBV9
TGTGCCAGCAGCGGGCGGGACAACTACGAGCAGTACTTC
CASSGRDNYEQYF
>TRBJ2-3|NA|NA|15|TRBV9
TGTGCCAGCAGCGTAGCAGGTTGGAGCACAGATACGCAGTATTTT
CASSVAGWSTDTQYF
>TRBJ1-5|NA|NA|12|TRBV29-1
TGCAGCGCCGGGATGGGTGGGCAGCCCCAGCATTTT
CSAGMGGQPQHF
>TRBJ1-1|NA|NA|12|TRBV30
TGTGCCTGGAGTAGGATGAACACTGAAGCTTTCTTT
CAWSRMNTEAFF
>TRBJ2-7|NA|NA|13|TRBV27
TGTGCCAGCAGTCCCGGGACTCCCTACGAGCAGTACTTC
CASSPGTPYEQYF
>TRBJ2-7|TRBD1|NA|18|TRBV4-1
TGCGCCAGCAGCCAAGATGCTACTCTTAGGACAGGAACCTACGAGCAGTACTTC
CASSQDATLRTGTYEQYF
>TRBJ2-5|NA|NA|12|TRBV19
TGTGCCAGTAGCCCCTCCCAAGAGACCCAGTACTTC
CASSPSQETQYF
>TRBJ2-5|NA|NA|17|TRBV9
TGTGCCAGCAGCGTCCCCTCCTCTGGGGGCCTGAAAGAGACCCAGTACTTC
CASSVPSSGGLKETQYF
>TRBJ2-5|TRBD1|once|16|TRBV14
TGTGCCAGCAGCCACTTCCCGGGACAGGGAGGGGAGACCCAGTACTTC
CASSHFPGQGGETQYF
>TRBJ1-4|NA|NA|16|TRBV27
TGTGCCAGCAGTCCCCGGACAACCCGACAACTTGAAAAACTGTTTTTT
CASSPRTTRQLEKLFF
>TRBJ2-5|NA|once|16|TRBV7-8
TGTGCCAGCAGCTTAGAGTTGGGGGGTGCTGAAGAGACCCAGTACTTC
CASSLELGGAEETQYF
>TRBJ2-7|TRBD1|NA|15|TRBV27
TGTGCCAGCAGTTTATCGGGGACAGGGGACTACGAGCAGTACTTC
CASSLSGTGDYEQYF
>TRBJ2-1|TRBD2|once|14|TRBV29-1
TGCAGCGTGGCGGCGGGAGATACAGACAATGAGCAGTTCTTC
CSVAAGDTDNEQFF
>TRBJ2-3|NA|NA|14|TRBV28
TGTGCCAGCAGCCTCGCGAGGCACACAGATACGCAGTATTTT
CASSLARHTDTQYF
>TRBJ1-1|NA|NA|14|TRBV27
TGTGCCAGCAGTTTAAGAACAGGCCACACTGAAGCTTTCTTT
CASSLRTGHTEAFF
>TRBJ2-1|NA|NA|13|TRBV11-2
TGTGCCAGCAGCTTAGACAGCGTCCAAGAGCAGTTCTTC
CASSLDSVQEQFF
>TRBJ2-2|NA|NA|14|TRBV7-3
TGTGCCAGCAGCTTATTCTCGAACACCGGGGAGCTGTTTTTT
CASSLFSNTGELFF
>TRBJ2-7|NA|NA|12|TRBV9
TGTGCCAGCAGCGGACAGCGACCTGAGTTGTACTTC
CASSGQRPELYF
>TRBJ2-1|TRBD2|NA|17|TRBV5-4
TGTGCCAGCAGCTTGACTAGCGGGATATTCCCCCCCAATGAGCAGTTCTTC
CASSLTSGIFPPNEQFF